The sequence of this TCR beta chain was determined in a study of OX40 agonist ivuxolimab in advanced cancers. Study background: Three partial responders included one hepatocellular carcinoma patient and two cutaneous melanoma patients.

This CDR3 is 16 amino acids long. The germline CDR1 and CDR2 sequences are LNHDA and SQIVND (reference sequence). V gave up 5 bases and J gave up 1 base, with 15 bases separating them. The data were produced by immunoSEQ multiplex PCR, yet TCRdb's version contains in-frame clones alone and is incomplete. The sample includes tens of thousands of clones, 80% to 85% of them seen just once. The sequencing used CD4+ or CD8+ T cells sorted from blood, collected in a trial of the OX40 agonist ivuxolimab. The TCR comes from an adult with an advanced solid tumor such as melanoma, head and neck, liver or kidney cancer. The gene calls are TRBV19 and TRBJ2-1; D perhaps matches TRBD2 (7 bases). CDR3 region: CASSPQGGGSYNEQFF. CDR3 nucleotides: TGTGCCAGTAGTCCCCAGGGAGGGGGTTCCTACAATGAGCAGTTCTTC.